This T cell receptor (beta chain) came from a study of blood T cell repertoires in COVID-19. As for the study in general: Samples came from the United States, Italy and Spain, spanning acute and convalescent COVID-19. PBMCs, B-cell-depleted T cells, or T cells provided the cDNA or gDNA that made up the material.

This CDR3 comprises 13 residues. Trimming cost V 6 bases and J 8 bases, with 14 bases left between them. Method: immunoSEQ multiplex PCR; TCRdb's copy keeps in-frame clones and lacks some. In the table there are over 110,000 clones, 75% to 85% of which are singletons. Sequencing input: peripheral blood. This TCR was recovered from a man between 70 and 80 years old who had recovered from COVID-19. This chain connects TRBV12-3 or TRBV12-4 to TRBJ2-1, with D perhaps TRBD2 (6 bases). The CDR3 nucleotides are TGTGCCAGCAGACGGGACTTCGCCGATGAGCAGTTCTTC. Amino acid sequence: CASRRDFADEQFF.